These 22 T cell receptor beta chains were all obtained from the same sample, sequenced in a study of Ad26.COV2.S vaccination and SARS-CoV-2 variants (TCRdb year 2021). Explained via the paper, the treatment or condition label denotes: around 19 received Ad26.COV2.S at low or high dose, single or two shots; about 5 received placebo; per-sample allocation not given. For vaccine and placebo recipients, the sequenced repertoires came from samples collected on day 63 after the first injection. To prepare the library, the immunoSEQ multiplex PCR assay was applied. TCRdb holds this immuneACCESS table with in-frame rearrangements only. Some clones are missing; in checked studies, unresolved V genes explain under half, and the rest has no known cause. This sample holds about 410,000 clones; approximately 92% were observed only once. The ten largest account for roughly 1.7% of the sample. The specimen comprised peripheral blood, sampled in a trial of Ad26.COV2.S vaccine versus placebo. The source is a person aged 18-65 years who received the Ad26.COV2.S COVID-19 vaccine or a placebo.

The genes are TRBV7-9 and TRBJ1-1; a possible D gene is TRBD1 (5 bases). The CDR3 consists of 13 residues. In germline, CDR1 is SEHNR, CDR2 FQNEAQ (reference sequence). V gave up 7 bases and J gave up 10 bases, with 19 bases separating them. As DNA, the CDR3 is TGTGCCAGCAACCCTACAGGAGATCTTGGAGCTTTCTTT. This translates into CASNPTGDLGAFF.

The gene calls are TRBV28 and TRBJ2-7; D might be TRBD1 (5 bases). Germline CDR1 and CDR2: MDHEN and SYDVKM. The CDR3 is 22 residues long. The V and J ends lost 10 bases and 7 bases respectively, with 47 bases between them. CDR3 sequence (DNA): TGTGCCACCATTTCAATTCCATGGGGCCTGGACCGGTTTACGTTGGTGCAAGTTGAGCAGTACTTC. This encodes CATISIPWGLDRFTLVQVEQYF.

This sequence joins TRBV3-1 (or the pseudogene TRBV3-2) and TRBJ2-7; no definite D call. The V gene lost 0 bases and the J gene lost 0 bases, with 9 bases spanning the gap. This CDR3 contains 15 residues. Germline lookup yields CDR1 LGHDT and CDR2 YNNKEL (reference sequence). This CDR3 is CASSQEWGSSYEQYF. CDR3 bases: TGTGCCAGCAGCCAAGAGTGGGGTAGCTCCTACGAGCAGTACTTC.

Note on this clone: Within the sample, other DNA sequences also encode this same CDR3. The CDR3 DNA follows: TGCGCCAGCAGCTTAGGACCGGGCAATCAGCCCCAGCATTTT. This translates into CASSLGPGNQPQHF. The rearrangement joins TRBV5-1 to TRBJ1-5; D is unresolved. Germline V gene data show CDR1 as SGHRS and CDR2 as YFSETQ. This CDR3 is built from 14 residues. Trimming removed 2 bases at V and 2 bases at J, with 8 bases between.

The table lists this clone with a count of one. The chain couples TRBV18 to TRBJ2-1, with 8 bases lining up with TRBD2. Germline assignment: CDR1 KGHSH and CDR2 LQKENI. CDR3 size: 15 residues. V dropped 0 bases and J dropped 2; count of bases not matched to a gene: 0. CDR3 protein: CASSPPGLAYNEQFF. The DNA of the CDR3 is TGTGCCAGCTCACCACCGGGACTAGCCTACAATGAGCAGTTCTTC. Full variable domain (outside the CDR3, taken from reference TRBV18 and TRBJ2-1): NAGVMQNPRHLVRRRGQEARLRCSPMKGHSHVYWYRQLPEEGLKFMVYLQKENIIDESGMPKERFSAEFPKEGPSILRIQQVVRGDSAAYFCASSPPGLAYNEQFFGPGTRLTVL.

This chain links TRBV13 with TRBJ2-5, with TRBD2 as a possible D gene (5 bases). Trimming shortened V by 5 bases and J by 4 bases, and 23 bases separated the two germline ends. Germline assignment: CDR1 PRHDT and CDR2 FYEKMQ (reference sequence). This CDR3 is 17 amino acids long. The CDR3 region has the DNA TGTGCCAGCAGCCATTATGCTATAGGAATTGAGGGAGAGACCCAGTACTTC. Translated: CASSHYAIGIEGETQYF.

The chain employs TRBV28 and TRBJ2-1; D gene unclear. The V and J ends lost 3 bases and 12 bases respectively, with 15 bases between them. Germline assignment: CDR1 MDHEN and CDR2 SYDVKM. CDR3 length: 13 amino acids. CDR3 loop: CASSLPPGAGQFF. CDR3 in DNA: TGTGCCAGCAGTTTGCCCCCAGGAGCTGGGCAGTTCTTC.

The chain couples TRBV27 to TRBJ2-7; D may be TRBD2 (5 bases). V dropped 3 bases and J dropped 6 bases, with 18 bases sitting between them. This CDR3 comprises 15 residues. The germline CDR1 and CDR2 sequences are MNHEY and SMNVEV (reference sequence). The CDR3 reads CASSLYGGGGGEQYF. CDR3 DNA: TGTGCCAGCAGTTTGTATGGCGGCGGAGGAGGCGAGCAGTACTTC.

V and J are TRBV7-8 and TRBJ2-5; weak D call: TRBD2 (6 bases). Germline CDR1 SGHVS, CDR2 FQNEAQ. The V gene lost 4 bases and the J gene lost 5 bases, with 20 bases spanning the gap. The length of the CDR3 is 16 residues. As DNA, the CDR3 is TGTGCCAGCAGCTCCCGCAGCCCGGGACTCAGGGAGACCCAGTACTTC. Amino acids: CASSSRSPGLRETQYF.

The chain couples TRBV27 to TRBJ2-5, with D perhaps matching TRBD1 (6 bases). There are 15 residues in the CDR3. CDR1 is MNHEY, CDR2 SMNVEV, per germline (reference sequence). V shed 5 bases and J shed 5 bases, with 18 bases lying between them. The CDR3 reads CASSVTGWRLETQYF. The CDR3 bases are TGTGCCAGCAGTGTAACAGGGTGGAGGCTTGAGACCCAGTACTTC.

The V call is TRBV2, the J call TRBJ1-2; D unresolved. From germline, CDR1 is SNHLY and CDR2 FYNNEI. This CDR3 region has 14 residues. V shed 0 bases and J shed 6 bases, with 11 bases lying between them. In DNA form, the CDR3 reads TGTGCCAGCAGTGAAGCTGGGCGATCGAATGGCTACACCTTC. Protein: CASSEAGRSNGYTF.

This clone occurred once. The chain links TRBV19 to TRBJ1-1; 8 bases match TRBD1. J was trimmed by 1 base and V by 8 bases; bases with no gene match: 12. The CDR3 loop spans 16 amino acids. Germline assignment: CDR1 LNHDA and CDR2 SQIVND (reference sequence). The chain's CDR3 is CASLKGAGGANTEAFF. The CDR3 DNA reads TGTGCCAGTCTAAAAGGGGCAGGGGGCGCGAACACTGAAGCTTTCTTT.

The V gene is TRBV4-3, the J gene TRBJ2-7; TRBD1 agrees at 7 bases. Losses at the gene ends were 2 bases for V and 3 bases for J; bases not matched to a gene: 10. Germline lookup yields CDR1 LGHNA and CDR2 YSLEER. The CDR3 extends over 16 amino acids. CDR3 bases: TGCGCCAGCAGCCAAAGTCGGACAGGCAAAGGCTACGAGCAGTACTTC. Its protein is CASSQSRTGKGYEQYF.

This chain uses TRBV12-3 or TRBV12-4 with TRBJ2-7; no clear D. The length of the CDR3 is 12 residues. V lost 6 bases and J lost 2, with 8 bases in between. The chain's CDR3 is CASSRIPYEQYF. The CDR3 region has the DNA TGTGCCAGCAGCCGAATTCCCTACGAGCAGTACTTC.

The chain joins TRBV5-1 to TRBJ2-1; D is undetermined. The germline V and J ends were trimmed by 0 bases and 0 bases, with 10 bases remaining between them. The germline V gene encodes CDR1 SGHRS and CDR2 YFSETQ. The CDR3 has 16 residues. The CDR3 loop is CASSLAFTSSYNEQFF. The CDR3 nucleotides read TGCGCCAGCAGCTTGGCCTTCACCAGCTCCTACAATGAGCAGTTCTTC.

This sequence joins TRBV10-3 and TRBJ2-1, with TRBD1 identical over 7 bases. J lost 8 bases, V lost 5 bases, and 9 bases had no gene match. The CDR3 has 14 amino acids. Germline-derived CDR1 and CDR2 are ENHRY and SYGVKD. The CDR3 protein is CAISQRQGRDEQFF. In DNA form, the CDR3 reads TGTGCCATCAGTCAGCGACAGGGCCGCGATGAGCAGTTCTTC.

This chain links TRBV9 with TRBJ2-5, with TRBD2 matching 13 bases. The CDR3 covers 16 residues. CDR1 and CDR2 (germline): SGDLS, YYNGEE. Trimming removed 4 bases from V and 7 bases from J; junction bases left unmatched: 10. DNA for the CDR3: TGTGCCAGCAGCCCTACTAGCGGGGGGGCCTCCTGGACCCAGTACTTC. Its protein is CASSPTSGGASWTQYF.

This chain joins TRBV6-2 or TRBV6-3 and TRBJ1-2; D remains unclear. There are 12 residues in the CDR3. Trimming removed 5 bases from V and 0 bases from J, with 4 bases in between. Germline assignment: CDR1 MNHEY and CDR2 SVGEGT. The DNA for the CDR3 is TGTGCCAGCAGTCTAGCTAACTATGGCTACACCTTC. It is translated as CASSLANYGYTF.

This clone was detected only once. CDR3 sequence (DNA): TGTGCCAGCAGCGTAGATTTACGGGTTACCGGCACAGATACGCAGTATTTT. This codes for CASSVDLRVTGTDTQYF. The rearrangement uses TRBV9 and TRBJ2-3; D gene uncertain. Germline CDR1 and CDR2: SGDLS and YYNGEE. Trimming took 0 bases from V and 1 from J, leaving 15 bases between them. The CDR3 length is 17 residues.

The chain employs TRBV5-1 and TRBJ1-1; TRBD1 might be the D (5 bases). The V gene lost 2 bases and the J gene lost 3 bases, with 11 bases spanning the gap. Germline CDR1 SGHRS, CDR2 YFSETQ. The length of the CDR3 is 14 residues. CDR3 nucleotide sequence: TGCGCCAGCAGCTTCCAGGGTCTTGACACTGAAGCTTTCTTT. This sequence encodes CASSFQGLDTEAFF.

This chain links TRBV28 with TRBJ1-1; D is perhaps TRBD1 (5 bases). The CDR3 covers 20 residues. CDR1 MDHEN and CDR2 SYDVKM come from the germline V gene. V shed 3 bases and J shed 0 bases, with 26 bases lying between them. CDR3 DNA sequence: TGTGCCAGCAGTTTGGACACCGATTTTGGGCTACGAAACGTGAACACTGAAGCTTTCTTT. Translating gives CASSLDTDFGLRNVNTEAFF.

V gene TRBV6-6 combines with J gene TRBJ2-7; 9 nucleotides align to TRBD2. Germline V gene sequence: CDR1 MNHNY, CDR2 SVGAGI (reference sequence). The CDR3 contains 16 residues. The ends lost 2 bases at V and 7 bases at J; junction bases unmatched: 12. The CDR3 coding sequence is TGTGCCAGCAGTTACCAGCCTAGCGGGGCTAGGGTGGAGCAGTACTTC. Residues: CASSYQPSGARVEQYF.